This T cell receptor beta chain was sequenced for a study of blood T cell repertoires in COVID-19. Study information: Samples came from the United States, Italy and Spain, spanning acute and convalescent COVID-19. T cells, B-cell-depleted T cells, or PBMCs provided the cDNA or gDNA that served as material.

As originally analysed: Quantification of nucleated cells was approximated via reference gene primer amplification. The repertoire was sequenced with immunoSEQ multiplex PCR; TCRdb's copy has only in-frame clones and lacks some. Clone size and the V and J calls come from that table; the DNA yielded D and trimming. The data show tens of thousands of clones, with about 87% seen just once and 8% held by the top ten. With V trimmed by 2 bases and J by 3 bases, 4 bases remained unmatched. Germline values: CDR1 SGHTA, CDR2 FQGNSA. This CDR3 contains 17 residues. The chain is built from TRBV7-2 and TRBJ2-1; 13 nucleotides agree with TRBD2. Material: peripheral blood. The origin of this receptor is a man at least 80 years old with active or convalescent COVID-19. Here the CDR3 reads CASSLTSGGAGYNEQFF. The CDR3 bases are TGTGCCAGCAGCTTAACTAGCGGGGGGGCCGGCTACAATGAGCAGTTCTTC.